The 11 T cell receptor beta chains presented below share a single source sample, sequenced in a study of OX40 agonist ivuxolimab in advanced cancers. Generated by immunoSEQ multiplex PCR, the TCRdb table keeps only in-frame clones and is missing some. The sample holds 100,000 or so clones, less than 95% seen once. The sequenced sample was CD4+ or CD8+ T cells sorted from blood, obtained in a trial of the OX40 agonist ivuxolimab. The receptors stem from an adult with an advanced solid tumor such as melanoma, head and neck, liver or kidney cancer.

The chain's CDR3 is CASSIGGAKNIQYF. The CDR3 region has the DNA TGTGCCAGTAGTATTGGGGGAGCCAAAAACATTCAGTACTTC. The chain employs TRBV19 and TRBJ2-4; D possibly uses TRBD1 or TRBD2 (5 bases each). Between the trimmed V and J ends, which lost 3 bases and 0 bases, there was a span of 6 bases. Germline values: CDR1 LNHDA, CDR2 SQIVND (reference sequence). The CDR3 is made up of 14 amino acids.

This clone was observed a few times. This sequence joins TRBV4-2 and TRBJ1-4; possibly TRBD1 for D (6 bases). The length of the CDR3 is 17 residues. V was trimmed by 2 bases and J by 2 bases, leaving 15 bases between them. Germline-derived CDR1 and CDR2 are LGHNA and YNFKEQ. CDR3 DNA sequence: TGTGCCAGCAGCCAAATCACAGGGTCCGGTACTAATGAAAAACTGTTTTTT. This gives the protein CASSQITGSGTNEKLFF.

J is TRBJ1-2 and V is TRBV5-1; a weak D match, TRBD1 (5 bases). Germline assignment: CDR1 SGHRS and CDR2 YFSETQ. Trimming left V 4 bases short and J 7 bases short, with 14 bases between. This CDR3 region has 13 residues. The CDR3 reads CASSTRDRPGYTF. The CDR3 nucleotides read TGCGCCAGCAGCACCCGGGACCGTCCTGGCTACACCTTC.

The gene calls are TRBV11-2 and TRBJ2-5; D is tentatively TRBD1 or TRBD2 (6 bases each). Germline values: CDR1 SGHAT, CDR2 FQNNGV. CDR3 length equals 15 residues. Trimming removed 1 base at V and 5 bases at J, with 14 bases between. This chain's CDR3 is CASSLVKGGRETQYF. DNA of the CDR3: TGTGCCAGCAGCTTAGTGAAGGGGGGCAGGGAGACCCAGTACTTC.

The chain couples TRBV15 to TRBJ1-2; D is unclear. There are 17 residues in the CDR3. V shed 1 base and J shed 2 bases, with 17 bases lying between them. Germline V gene data show CDR1 as LNHNV and CDR2 as YYDKDF (reference sequence). The CDR3 is CATSRVPGPGPNYGYTF. In DNA, the CDR3 is TGTGCCACCAGCAGAGTTCCCGGTCCAGGTCCAAACTATGGCTACACCTTC.

The V call is TRBV28, the J call TRBJ1-4; D perhaps matches TRBD1 (6 bases). The germline V gene has CDR1 MDHEN and CDR2 SYDVKM. CDR3 length: 14 amino acids. Trimming took 10 bases from V and 8 from J, leaving 20 bases between them. The CDR3 nucleotides are TGTGCCATCTCAGAGGGGGGGGCTCGCGAAAAACTGTTTTTT. Protein: CAISEGGAREKLFF. Complete variable domain (other parts from reference TRBV28 and TRBJ1-4): DVKVTQSSRYLVKRTGEKVFLECVQDMDHENMFWYRQDPGLGLRLIYFSYDVKMKEKGDIPEGYSVSREKKERFSLILESASTNQTSMYLCAISEGGAREKLFFGSGTQLSVL.

The CDR3 sequence: CASSERLGGQETQYF. CDR3 in DNA: TGTGCCAGCAGCGAACGACTAGGCGGCCAAGAGACCCAGTACTTC. The chain recombines TRBV11-3 with TRBJ2-5; weak D call: TRBD2 (6 bases). Germline V gene lookup returns CDR1 SGHNT and CDR2 YENEEA. This CDR3 comprises 15 residues. Trimming pared 5 bases from V and 1 base from J, leaving 14 bases between.

The genes are TRBV2 and TRBJ1-2, with D tentatively TRBD1 (5 bases). The CDR3 contains 14 residues. Germline V gives CDR1 SNHLY, CDR2 FYNNEI. Trimming pared 6 bases from V and 8 bases from J, leaving 19 bases between. The CDR3 DNA sequence: TGTGCCAGCAGCCGACAGAGGTCCTATGGAGGCTACACCTTC. Protein product: CASSRQRSYGGYTF.

This clone was recorded a few times. This chain uses TRBV4-1 with TRBJ1-4; D unresolved. From germline, CDR1 is MGHRA and CDR2 YSYEKL. CDR3 length: 16 amino acids. V gave up 6 bases and J gave up 0 bases, with 14 bases separating them. The CDR3 sequence: CASRPASGTTNEKLFF. CDR3 sequence (DNA): TGCGCCAGCAGGCCAGCTTCGGGCACAACTAATGAAAAACTGTTTTTT.

This clone was seen a few times. The chain employs TRBV7-8 and TRBJ2-5; no clear D gene. CDR1 and CDR2 from the germline V gene are SGHVS and FQNEAQ. V was clipped by 5 bases and J by 3 bases, with 10 bases between them. The CDR3 is 13 amino acids. The CDR3 DNA sequence: TGTGCCAGCAGCCCGCCAAGGGAAGAGACCCAGTACTTC. Translated, it gives CASSPPREETQYF.

The V gene is TRBV5-6, the J gene TRBJ2-4; possible D gene TRBD1, 6 bases. This CDR3 is built from 18 residues. Looked up from germline, CDR1 is SGHDT and CDR2 is YYEEEE. V shed 4 bases and J shed 0 bases, with 20 bases lying between them. CDR3 region: CASSESIQGKLAKNIQYF. The CDR3 nucleotides are TGTGCCAGCAGCGAGTCGATCCAGGGGAAGTTAGCCAAAAACATTCAGTACTTC.